Following are 5 T cell receptor beta chains from one sample sequenced in a study of regulatory T cells in long-lasting Graves disease. According to the study, TCR beta libraries were built with iRepertoire HTBI primers and CDR3-region Arm-PCR. TCRdb used MiXCR to reprocess the multiplex PCR reads, holding one entry per CDR3 protein. Of hundreds of thousands of distinct CDR3 sequences listed, 15% are singletons. The time point here: newly diagnosed GD, antithyroid drugs for less than 3 months. Extracted RNA from PBMCs served as the source of the TCR library. These sequences were also reported in another study, on T cells in Graves' hyperthyroidism and ophthalmopathy.

The material was peripheral blood mononuclear cells (PBMCs), obtained at new diagnosis, from a patient treated with antithyroid drugs. The origin of the receptors is a woman in her thirties or forties with Graves disease.

The V call is TRBV7-9, the J call TRBJ1-3, with D unresolved. From germline, CDR1 is SEHNR and CDR2 FQNEAQ (reference sequence). This CDR3 has 14 residues. Deletions cut 4 bases from V and 0 bases from J, with 7 bases between. DNA of the CDR3: TGTGCCAGCAGCTATCAGGACTCTGGAAACACCATATATTTT. It specifies CASSYQDSGNTIYF.

The chain recombines TRBV20-1 with TRBJ2-2; 8 positions agree with TRBD1. This CDR3 has 14 residues. Germline V gene data show CDR1 as DFQATT and CDR2 as SNEGSKA (reference sequence). The J segment lost 6 bases and the V segment lost 1 base, leaving 4 bases of the junction unmatched. CDR3 in DNA: TGCAGTGCTAGAGCGCAGGGGGCCGCCGGGGAGCTGTTTTTT. Protein: CSARAQGAAGELFF.

A few counts support this clonotype. V and J are TRBV27 and TRBJ2-5; TRBD1 aligns across 8 bases. This CDR3 has 17 amino acids. V shed 2 bases and J 6 bases; nucleotides not matched to a gene: 14. CDR1 is MNHEY, CDR2 SMNVEV, per germline (reference sequence). The CDR3 DNA sequence: TGTGCCAGCAGTTTACGTTTGGGGACAGGCGACCGGCAGACCCAGTACTTC. Amino acids: CASSLRLGTGDRQTQYF.

This clonotype has a count of ten or more. The V gene is TRBV12-3 or TRBV12-4, the J gene TRBJ2-5; the D is unclear. This CDR3 spans 17 amino acids. Trimming took off 3 bases at V and 13 bases at J, with 30 bases between the two ends. Written as DNA, the CDR3 is TGTGCCAGCAGTTTCTTGTCGCGGTTCGACATCTTGGCCTATCTGTACTTC. Encoded protein: CASSFLSRFDILAYLYF.

In this sample, this clonotype turned up many times. J is TRBJ2-1 and V is TRBV7-3, with D possibly TRBD2 on 8 matching bases. The V gene lost 2 bases and the J gene lost 8 bases, with 22 bases spanning the gap. In germline, CDR1 is SGHTA, CDR2 FQGTGA. The CDR3 runs to 17 residues. In DNA, the CDR3 is TGTGCCAGCAGCTTATTTGGGGACAGCGGGAGAGGGGATGAGCAGTTCTTC. Translating it yields CASSLFGDSGRGDEQFF.